This T cell receptor beta chain comes out of a study of beta chain features in type 1 diabetes. General study points: TCRB repertoires of naive, central memory and Treg cells appeared more similar among patients than among healthy donors.

Turning to this clone: Its target is not known. Other DNA sequences in this sample translate to the same CDR3.

The germline CDR1 and CDR2 sequences are GTSNPN and SVGIG (reference sequence). The CDR3 is made up of 13 amino acids. The ends lost 4 bases at V and 2 bases at J; junction bases unmatched: 2. Isolated RNA was reverse transcribed in full, so expressed TCRB transcripts were sequenced. Measured with immunoSEQ multiplex PCR; TCRdb has only the in-frame clones, and not every one. The data show 240,000 or so clones, about 70% seen once. Material for sequencing was naive CD4+ T cells from blood. This clonotype was sampled from a man aged 25 to 40 in good health. This chain uses TRBV30 with TRBJ2-1, with 7 bases fitting TRBD1. This CDR3 reads CAWNRGAYNEQFF. CDR3 in DNA: TGTGCCTGGAACAGGGGCGCCTACAATGAGCAGTTCTTC. The whole variable domain, filled in from reference TRBV30 and TRBJ2-1, reads SQTIHQWPATLVQPVGSPLSLECTVEGTSNPNLYWYRQAAGRGLQLLFYSVGIGQISSEVPQNLSASRPQDRQFILSSKKLLLSDSGFYLCAWNRGAYNEQFFGPGTRLTVL.